What follows are 16 T cell receptor beta chains derived from one specimen sequenced in a study of cytomegalovirus exposure and HLA in healthy donors. Some clones are missing from TCRdb's copy, which holds only in-frame ones; the method was immunoSEQ multiplex PCR. Of around 60,000 clones in the sample, roughly nine tenths were seen once. The sequenced material came from PBMCs. The receptors shown here come from a man between 18 and 29 years old in good health and CMV-seronegative.

This chain uses TRBV4-2 with TRBJ2-5, with 11 bases aligning to TRBD2. The CDR3 has 15 residues. Germline CDR1 and CDR2: LGHNA and YNFKEQ. With V trimmed by 6 bases and J by 2 bases, 5 bases remained unmatched. CDR3 DNA: TGTGCCAGCAGACCGCGACTAGCGGGACAAGAGACCCAGTACTTC. It yields the protein CASRPRLAGQETQYF.

CDR3 sequence reads: CASKLTGELFF. CDR3 DNA: TGTGCCAGCAAACTAACCGGGGAGCTGTTTTTT. J is TRBJ2-2 and V is TRBV7-9; no definite D call. Germline V gives CDR1 SEHNR, CDR2 FQNEAQ (reference sequence). This CDR3 has 11 residues. With 7 bases removed from V and 5 bases from J, the gap between germline ends came to 5 bases.

This clone was recorded only once. This sequence joins TRBV5-1 and TRBJ2-1; D perhaps matches TRBD2 (6 bases). This CDR3 is 15 amino acids long. Trimming removed 3 bases at V and 8 bases at J, with 18 bases between. CDR1 SGHRS and CDR2 YFSETQ come from the germline V gene. The CDR3 reads CASSYGTLNDYEQFF. In nucleotides, the CDR3 is TGCGCCAGCAGCTACGGGACTCTCAATGACTATGAGCAGTTCTTC.

This clone was seen once. The chain has TRBV7-3 and TRBJ2-1; 9 bases fit TRBD2. CDR3 length: 15 residues. Trimming at V came to 2 bases and at J to 7 bases, leaving 6 bases not matched to a gene. Germline V gene data show CDR1 as SGHTA and CDR2 as FQGTGA. The CDR3 loop reads CASSLVIAGANEQFF. The CDR3 region has the DNA TGTGCCAGCAGCTTAGTAATAGCGGGAGCAAATGAGCAGTTCTTC.

This clone was seen a handful of times. This chain joins TRBV27 and TRBJ2-5, with D tentatively TRBD1 (6 bases). V was trimmed by 5 bases and J by 4 bases, leaving 14 bases between them. The germline gives CDR1 MNHEY, CDR2 SMNVEV (reference sequence). This CDR3 is 14 amino acids long. The CDR3 nucleotides are TGTGCCAGCAGTCCTCGGAGAGGGGGAGAGACCCAGTACTTC. Translating it yields CASSPRRGGETQYF.

This rearrangement joins TRBV6-6 to TRBJ2-5, with a weak D call TRBD2 (6 bases). The CDR3 consists of 15 residues. Trimming shortened V by 0 bases and J by 4 bases, and 12 bases separated the two germline ends. CDR1 and CDR2 from the germline V gene are MNHNY and SVGAGI (reference sequence). CDR3 coding DNA: TGTGCCAGCAGTTACTCGGTCCAGGGAGGAGAGACCCAGTACTTC. This gives the protein CASSYSVQGGETQYF.

This rearrangement joins TRBV29-1 to TRBJ1-1; possibly TRBD1 for D (5 bases). This CDR3 region has 13 residues. V lost 7 bases to trimming and J lost 0 bases, with 12 bases between them. CDR1 and CDR2 (germline): SQVTM, ANQGSEA. The CDR3 nucleotides read TGCAGCGGCGGGGGTAACATGAACACTGAAGCTTTCTTT. This sequence encodes CSGGGNMNTEAFF.

The V call is TRBV9, the J call TRBJ1-3; maybe TRBD1 (5 bases). V was shortened by 3 bases and J by 4 bases, with 14 bases between the two germline ends. The CDR3 loop spans 15 amino acids. Germline CDR1 SGDLS, CDR2 YYNGEE. The chain's CDR3 is CASSGGAASGNTIYF. As DNA, the CDR3 is TGTGCCAGCAGCGGTGGGGCAGCCTCAGGAAACACCATATATTTT.

In its sample, this clone was seen a few times. The V and J genes are TRBV7-9 and TRBJ2-2, with 9 bases lining up with TRBD1. This CDR3 contains 15 residues. From germline, CDR1 is SEHNR and CDR2 FQNEAQ (reference sequence). The junction had 7 bases not matched to a gene; V was cut back by 5 bases and J by 6 bases. Here the CDR3 reads CASSQGTGFPGELFF. CDR3 coding DNA: TGTGCCAGCAGCCAAGGGACAGGGTTCCCCGGGGAGCTGTTTTTT.

The genes are TRBV5-6 and TRBJ2-7; D may be TRBD1 (5 bases). Trimming took 0 bases from V and 4 from J, leaving 11 bases between them. From germline, CDR1 is SGHDT and CDR2 YYEEEE. This CDR3 is 14 amino acids long. The CDR3 coding sequence is TGTGCCAGCAGCTTGGTGGGGCAGGCTTACGAGCAGTACTTC. Translating gives CASSLVGQAYEQYF.

The J gene is TRBJ2-1, the V gene TRBV7-6; TRBD2 aligns across 9 bases. This CDR3 spans 17 amino acids. After removal of 1 base from V and 8 bases from J, the junction contained 12 bases not matched to a gene. Germline V gene sequence: CDR1 SGHVS, CDR2 FNYEAQ. The CDR3 coding sequence is TGTGCCAGCAGCTTAGGTAGCGGGAGTGTGTTCGTCGATGAGCAGTTCTTC. This encodes CASSLGSGSVFVDEQFF.

V is TRBV27 and J is TRBJ2-7, with D tentatively TRBD1 (6 bases). The V gene's germline CDR1 is MNHEY and CDR2 SMNVEV (reference sequence). The CDR3 consists of 13 residues. The V gene lost 5 bases and the J gene lost 4 bases, with 12 bases spanning the gap. This CDR3 reads CASSPRGGYEQYF. CDR3 coding DNA: TGTGCCAGCAGTCCTCGAGGGGGTTACGAGCAGTACTTC.

This rearrangement joins TRBV29-1 to TRBJ2-5; 8 bases line up with TRBD1. CDR3 size: 13 residues. Trimming at V came to 5 bases and at J to 5 bases, leaving 7 bases not matched to a gene. Germline values: CDR1 SQVTM, CDR2 ANQGSEA. CDR3 in DNA: TGCAGCGTTTCTCAGGGGGCTAAGGAGACCCAGTACTTC. It codes for CSVSQGAKETQYF.

The V call is TRBV29-1, the J call TRBJ1-1; possible D gene TRBD1, 6 bases. From germline, CDR1 is SQVTM and CDR2 ANQGSEA. V was cut by 4 bases and J by 7 bases, with 16 bases left in between. The CDR3 runs 13 residues. This CDR3 reads CSVGGGRGGEAFF. The CDR3 DNA sequence: TGCAGCGTTGGCGGGGGCAGGGGAGGTGAAGCTTTCTTT.

This chain joins TRBV19 and TRBJ2-2; D gene ambiguous. V was shortened by 3 bases and J by 2 bases, with 10 bases between the two germline ends. There are 15 residues in the CDR3. Germline loops: CDR1 LNHDA, CDR2 SQIVND (reference sequence). CDR3 coding DNA: TGTGCCAGTAGTATTGGCGGTCCTAACACCGGGGAGCTGTTTTTT. Its translation is CASSIGGPNTGELFF. The variable domain in full, completed from reference TRBV19 and TRBJ2-2, reads DGGITQSPKYLFRKEGQNVTLSCEQNLNHDAMYWYRQDPGQGLRLIYYSQIVNDFQKGDIAEGYSVSREKKESFPLTVTSAQKNPTAFYLCASSIGGPNTGELFFGEGSRLTVL.

The J gene is TRBJ2-5, the V gene TRBV13, with TRBD2 matching 11 bases. Germline V gene data show CDR1 as PRHDT and CDR2 as FYEKMQ (reference sequence). J was trimmed by 5 bases and V by 4 bases; bases with no gene match: 9. The CDR3 runs to 16 residues. The CDR3 protein is CASSSRTSGSFETQYF. CDR3 nucleotide sequence: TGTGCCAGCAGCTCGCGGACTAGCGGGTCGTTTGAGACCCAGTACTTC.